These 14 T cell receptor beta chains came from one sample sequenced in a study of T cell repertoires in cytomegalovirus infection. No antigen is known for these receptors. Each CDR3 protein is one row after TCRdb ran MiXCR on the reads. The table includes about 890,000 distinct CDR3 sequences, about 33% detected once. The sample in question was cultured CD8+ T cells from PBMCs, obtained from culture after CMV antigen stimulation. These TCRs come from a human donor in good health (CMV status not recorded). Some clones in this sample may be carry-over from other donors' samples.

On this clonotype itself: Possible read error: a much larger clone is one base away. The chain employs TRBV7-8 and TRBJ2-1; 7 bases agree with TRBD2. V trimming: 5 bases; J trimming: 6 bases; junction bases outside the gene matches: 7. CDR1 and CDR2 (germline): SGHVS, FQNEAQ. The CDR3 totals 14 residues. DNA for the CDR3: TGTGCCAGCAGCCCTTGGGGGGGGGGCAATGAGCAGTTCTTC. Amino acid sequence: CASSPWGGGNEQFF. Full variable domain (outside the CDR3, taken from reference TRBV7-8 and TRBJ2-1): GAGVSQSPRYKVAKRGQDVALRCDPISGHVSLFWYQQALGQGPEFLTYFQNEAQLDKSGLPSDRFFAERPEGSVSTLKIQRTQQEDSAVYLCASSPWGGGNEQFFGPGTRLTVL.

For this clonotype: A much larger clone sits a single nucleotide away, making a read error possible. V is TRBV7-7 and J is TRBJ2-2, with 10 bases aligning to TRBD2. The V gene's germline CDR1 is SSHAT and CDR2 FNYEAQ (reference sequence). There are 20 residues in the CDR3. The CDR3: CASSVAPAGGPLWNTGELFF. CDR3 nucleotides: TGTGCTAGCAGCGTAGCGCCAGCGGGGGGGCCGTTGTGGAACACCGGGGAGCTGTTTTTT.

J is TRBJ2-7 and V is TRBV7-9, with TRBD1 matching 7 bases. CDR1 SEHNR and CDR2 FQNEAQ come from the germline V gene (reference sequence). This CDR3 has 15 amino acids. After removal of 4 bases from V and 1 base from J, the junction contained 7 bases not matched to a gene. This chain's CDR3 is CASSSDRVESYEQYF. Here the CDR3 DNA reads TGTGCCAGCAGCTCTGACAGGGTGGAATCCTACGAGCAGTACTTC.

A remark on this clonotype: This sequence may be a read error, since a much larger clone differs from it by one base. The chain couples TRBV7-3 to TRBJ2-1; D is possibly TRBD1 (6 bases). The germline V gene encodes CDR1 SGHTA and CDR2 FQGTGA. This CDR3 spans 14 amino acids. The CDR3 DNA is TGTGTCAGCAGCTTAGGAGGACAGTACAATGAGCAGTTCTTC. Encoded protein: CVSSLGGQYNEQFF. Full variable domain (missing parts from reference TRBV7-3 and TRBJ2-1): GAGVSQTPSNKVTEKGKYVELRCDPISGHTALYWYRQSLGQGPEFLIYFQGTGAADDSGLPNDRFFAVRPEGSVSTLKIQRTERGDSAVYLCVSSLGGQYNEQFFGPGTRLTVL.

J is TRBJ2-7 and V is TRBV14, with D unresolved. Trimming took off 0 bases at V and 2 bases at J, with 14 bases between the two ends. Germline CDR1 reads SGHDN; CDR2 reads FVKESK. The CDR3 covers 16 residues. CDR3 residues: CASSQERVQAPYEQYF. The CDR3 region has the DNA TGTGCCAGCAGCCAAGAAAGGGTTCAGGCCCCCTACGAGCAGTACTTC. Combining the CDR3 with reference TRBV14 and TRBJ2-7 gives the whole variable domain EAGVTQFPSHSVIEKGQTVTLRCDPISGHDNLYWYRRVMGKEIKFLLHFVKESKQDESGMPNNRFLAERTGGTYSTLKVQPAELEDSGVYFCASSQERVQAPYEQYFGPGTRLTVT.

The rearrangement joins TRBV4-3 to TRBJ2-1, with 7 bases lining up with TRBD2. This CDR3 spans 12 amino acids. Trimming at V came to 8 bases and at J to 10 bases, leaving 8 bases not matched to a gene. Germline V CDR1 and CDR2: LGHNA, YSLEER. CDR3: CASGPREGEQFF. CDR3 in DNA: TGCGCCAGCGGCCCGAGGGAGGGGGAGCAGTTCTTC.

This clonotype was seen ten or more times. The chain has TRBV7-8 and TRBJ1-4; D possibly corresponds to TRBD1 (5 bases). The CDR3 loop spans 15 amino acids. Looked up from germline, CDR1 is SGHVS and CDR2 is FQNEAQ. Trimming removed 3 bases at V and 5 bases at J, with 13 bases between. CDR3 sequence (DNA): TGTGCCAGCAGCTTTCCGGGACGGAGAAATGAAAAACTGTTTTTT. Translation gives CASSFPGRRNEKLFF.

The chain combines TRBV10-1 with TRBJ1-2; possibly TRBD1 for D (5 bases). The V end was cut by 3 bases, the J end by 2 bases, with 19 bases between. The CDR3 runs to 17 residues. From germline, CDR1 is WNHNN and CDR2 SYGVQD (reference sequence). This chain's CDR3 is CASSDGTPMKGNYGYTF. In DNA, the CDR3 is TGCGCCAGCAGTGACGGGACGCCCATGAAAGGGAACTATGGCTACACCTTC.

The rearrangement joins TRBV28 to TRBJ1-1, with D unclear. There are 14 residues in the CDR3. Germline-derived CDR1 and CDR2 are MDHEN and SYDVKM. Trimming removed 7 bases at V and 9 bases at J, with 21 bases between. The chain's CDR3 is CASMEVRLEAQAFF. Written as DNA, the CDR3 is TGTGCCAGCATGGAAGTGAGGCTCGAGGCCCAAGCTTTCTTT.

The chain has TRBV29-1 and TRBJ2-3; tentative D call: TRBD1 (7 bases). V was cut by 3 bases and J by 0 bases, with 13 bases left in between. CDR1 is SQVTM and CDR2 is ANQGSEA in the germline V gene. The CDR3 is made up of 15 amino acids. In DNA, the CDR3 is TGCAGCGTTGAGCCGACAGGGACTAGCACAGATACGCAGTATTTT. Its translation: CSVEPTGTSTDTQYF.

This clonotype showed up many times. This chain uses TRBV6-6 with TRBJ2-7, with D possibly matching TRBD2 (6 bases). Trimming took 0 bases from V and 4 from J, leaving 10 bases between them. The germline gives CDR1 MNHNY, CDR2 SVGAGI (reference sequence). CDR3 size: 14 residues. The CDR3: CASSYSGGDYEQYF. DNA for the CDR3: TGTGCCAGCAGTTACTCGGGGGGAGATTACGAGCAGTACTTC.

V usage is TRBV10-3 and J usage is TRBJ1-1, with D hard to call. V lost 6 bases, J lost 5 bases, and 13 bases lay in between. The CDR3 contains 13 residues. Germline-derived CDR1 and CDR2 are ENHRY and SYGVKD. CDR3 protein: CAIRLDEVTEAFF. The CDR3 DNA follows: TGTGCCATCAGGTTGGACGAGGTAACTGAAGCTTTCTTT.

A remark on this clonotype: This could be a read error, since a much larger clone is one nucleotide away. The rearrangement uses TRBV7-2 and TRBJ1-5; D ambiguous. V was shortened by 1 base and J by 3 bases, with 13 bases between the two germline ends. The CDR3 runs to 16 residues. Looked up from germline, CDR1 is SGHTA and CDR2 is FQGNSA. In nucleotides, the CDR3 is TGTGCCAGCAGCTTAGTAGCCCTAAAAAACAATCAGCCCCAGCATTTT. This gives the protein CASSLVALKNNQPQHF.

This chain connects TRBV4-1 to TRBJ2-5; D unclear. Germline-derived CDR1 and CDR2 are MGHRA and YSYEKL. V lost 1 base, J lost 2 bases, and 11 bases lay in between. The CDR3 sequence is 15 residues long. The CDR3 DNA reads TGCGCCAGCAGCCAAGTCCCGGCACCACAAGAGACCCAGTACTTC. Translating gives CASSQVPAPQETQYF.